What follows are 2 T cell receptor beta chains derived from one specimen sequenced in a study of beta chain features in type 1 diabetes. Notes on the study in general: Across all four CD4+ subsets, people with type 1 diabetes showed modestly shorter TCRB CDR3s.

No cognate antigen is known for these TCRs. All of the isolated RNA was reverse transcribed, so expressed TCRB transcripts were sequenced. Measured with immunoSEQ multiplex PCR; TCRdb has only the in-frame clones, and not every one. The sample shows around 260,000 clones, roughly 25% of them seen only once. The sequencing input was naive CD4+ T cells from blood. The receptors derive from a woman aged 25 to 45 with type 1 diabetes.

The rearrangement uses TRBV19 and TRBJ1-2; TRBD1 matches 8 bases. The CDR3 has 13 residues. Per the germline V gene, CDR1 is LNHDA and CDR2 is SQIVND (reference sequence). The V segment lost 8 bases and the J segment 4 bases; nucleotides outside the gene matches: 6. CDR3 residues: CASGQGVSYGYTF. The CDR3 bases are TGTGCCAGTGGACAGGGCGTATCCTATGGCTACACCTTC.

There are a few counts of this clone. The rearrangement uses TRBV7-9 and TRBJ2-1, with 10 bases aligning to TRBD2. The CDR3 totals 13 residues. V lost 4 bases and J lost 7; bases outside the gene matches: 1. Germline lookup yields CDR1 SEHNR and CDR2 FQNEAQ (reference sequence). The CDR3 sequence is CASSWTSGNEQFF. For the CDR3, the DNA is TGTGCCAGCAGCTGGACTAGCGGTAATGAGCAGTTCTTC. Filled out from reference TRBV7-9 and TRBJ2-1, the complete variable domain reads DTGVSQNPRHKITKRGQNVTFRCDPISEHNRLYWYRQTLGQGPEFLTYFQNEAQLEKSRLLSDRFSAERPKGSFSTLEIQRTEQGDSAMYLCASSWTSGNEQFFGPGTRLTVL.